The entry below describes one T cell receptor beta chain. Clones were read by immunoSEQ multiplex PCR, and TCRdb kept only the in-frame ones, dropping some. This table has about 250,000 clones, 86% appearing once. This entry comes from a study of blood T cell repertoires in COVID-19. Study as a whole: Sources were T cells, B-cell-depleted T cells, or PBMCs; the material itself was cDNA or gDNA.

The CDR3 spans 15 residues. J gave up 3 bases and V 2 bases, and 5 bases lay outside the gene matches. Germline values: CDR1 MNHEY, CDR2 SVGAGI. This chain uses TRBV6-5 with TRBJ2-7, with 9 bases identical to TRBD1. This receptor was taken from a woman of 80 years or more with COVID-19, enrolled during active disease. Sequenced input: peripheral blood. The CDR3 sequence: CASSYTGTGFYEQYF. The CDR3 DNA reads as TGTGCCAGCAGTTACACTGGGACAGGGTTCTACGAGCAGTACTTC.